This T cell receptor beta chain originates from a study of naive and memory T cell subsets. Two oligonucleotides, mixed equimolar, formed the beta constant-region primer covering TRBC1 and TRBC2. The ligated cDNA underwent four PCR rounds using SP2 and nested alpha and beta constant-region primers. Using its own MiXCR run on the UMI-ligation and nested PCR reads, TCRdb lists one record per CDR3 protein. The sample consists of 95,000 to 150,000 distinct CDR3 sequences, around a third of them appearing once. The CDR3 runs 16 residues. CDR1 SGHVS and CDR2 FQNEAQ come from the germline V gene. The V end was cut by 5 bases, the J end by 3 bases, with 16 bases between. CMV status came from CD4+ T cell IFNgamma after overnight CMV lysate stimulation of fresh PBMCs.

The V gene is TRBV7-8, the J gene TRBJ1-4; no definite D call. The sample comprised central memory CD4+ T cells from blood. This TCR was sampled from a human donor in good health. CDR3 in amino acids: CASSRNVGSANEKLFF. Here the CDR3 DNA reads TGTGCCAGCAGCCGTAATGTGGGGTCAGCTAATGAAAAACTGTTTTTT.